Listed below are T cell receptor beta chains from one sample, sequenced in a study of T cells in pancreatic ductal adenocarcinoma. Sequencing was performed with immunoSEQ multiplex PCR; in TCRdb, only in-frame clones are kept and a portion is missing. In the table there are roughly 16,000 clones, about 90% of which are singletons. Specimen: PBMCs. These receptors were obtained from a human donor with pancreatic ductal adenocarcinoma. Both conserved end residues are part of each CDR3. D genes are given only for firm matches. A row's size may be missing; if present it is once, few, many or a size class.

TRBV18	TRBJ2-3	TRBD1	-	TGTGCCAGCTCACTCCGACCGGGACAGAGCACAGATACGCAGTATTTT	CASSLRPGQSTDTQYF
TRBV9	TRBJ1-4	-	-	TGTGCCAGCAGCGTAGTGCCAGGGGAAGCAACTAATGAAAAACTGTTTTTT	CASSVVPGEATNEKLFF
TRBV18	TRBJ2-3	-	-	TGTGCCAGCTCACCATTTTCTTTGGGGACAACTAGCACAGATACGCAGTATTTT	CASSPFSLGTTSTDTQYF
TRBV21-1	TRBJ1-3	-	-	TGTGCCAGCAGCAAAGAACTCAAGGGTGGGGGGGGAAGCTCTGGAAACACCATATATTTT	CASSKELKGGGGSSGNTIYF
TRBV7-3	TRBJ2-7	TRBD2	once	TGTGCCAGCAGCTCTTCAAGCGGGGGGGCCTTAGGTCTCATCTACGAGCAGTACTTC	CASSSSSGGALGLIYEQYF
TRBV15	TRBJ1-3	-	-	TGTGCCACCAGCAGGGGACCGACAGACTCTGGAAACACCATATATTTT	CATSRGPTDSGNTIYF
TRBV7-9	TRBJ1-2	-	-	TGTGCCAGCAGCTTAGGCAGGAACCCTAACTATGGCTACACCTTC	CASSLGRNPNYGYTF
TRBV4-3	TRBJ2-4	TRBD1	-	TGCGCCAGCAGCCTAAGGGACAGGGGGCGCGGGAATTCGGACATTCAGTACTTC	CASSLRDRGRGNSDIQYF
TRBV25-1	TRBJ2-5	TRBD2	-	TGTGCCAGCAGGGGACTAGTGGGAGAGACCCAGTACTTC	CASRGLVGETQYF
TRBV5-4	TRBJ1-1	TRBD1	-	TGTGCCAGCCCCAGCAGGGGGCAAGGGAACACTGAAGCTTTCTTT	CASPSRGQGNTEAFF
TRBV19	TRBJ2-1	TRBD2	-	TGTGCCAGTAGTATGACTAGCGGGAGGATCAACAATGAGCAGTTCTTC	CASSMTSGRINNEQFF
TRBV7-3	TRBJ2-7	TRBD1	-	TGTGCCAGCAGCTTTTCGAACAGGGGGCACGACGAGCAGTACTTC	CASSFSNRGHDEQYF
TRBV19	TRBJ2-1	TRBD2	-	TGTGCCAGTACCCTCCGGGTTAGCGGGGGGCCCTTCAATGAGCAGTTCTTC	CASTLRVSGGPFNEQFF
TRBV7-9	TRBJ1-2	-	-	TGTGCCAGCAGCTCCCGCAGGGGCCTCCAGACCTCTAACTATGGCTACACCTTC	CASSSRRGLQTSNYGYTF
TRBV19	TRBJ1-1	TRBD1	-	TGTGCCAGTACCGTTTGGGGACAGGACGGCGCTTTCTTT	CASTVWGQDGAFF
TRBV19	TRBJ1-4	-	-	TGTGCCAGTAGTATAGATCGCGCGGGGGCAACTAATGAAAAACTGTTTTTT	CASSIDRAGATNEKLFF
TRBV7-2	TRBJ2-7	TRBD1	-	TGTGCCAGCAGCGGGGGGACTGGACAGGGATCGCACGAGCAGTACTTC	CASSGGTGQGSHEQYF
TRBV13	TRBJ1-4	-	-	TGTGCCAGCAGCTTACAATATAATGAAAAACTGTTTTTT	CASSLQYNEKLFF
TRBV28	TRBJ1-2	TRBD1	-	TGTGCCAGCAGTTTATCAGGACAGGGGCTTAGAGGCTACACCTTC	CASSLSGQGLRGYTF
TRBV27	TRBJ1-2	-	-	TGTGCCAGCAGTCCCTCGGCAGGGGCGGTAGTATATGGCTACACCTTC	CASSPSAGAVVYGYTF
TRBV10-3	TRBJ1-6	-	few	TGTGCCATCAGTGAAGGTCGACAGAGAGATAAACCCCTCCACTTT	CAISEGRQRDKPLHF
TRBV30	TRBJ1-5	TRBD1	-	TGTGCCTGGGGACAGGGGGCGAATCAGCCCCAGCATTTT	CAWGQGANQPQHF
TRBV6-5	TRBJ1-4	-	-	TGTGCCAGCAGCCCCCCGGCGCCGGAAAAACTGTTTTTT	CASSPPAPEKLFF
TRBV19	TRBJ1-1	-	-	TGTGCCAGTGGCATACAAGGGGCGGCTGAAGCTTTCTTT	CASGIQGAAEAFF
TRBV27	TRBJ1-2	-	-	TGTGCCAGCAGTTTATCGATGGGGGGGGCTAACTATGGCTACACCTTC	CASSLSMGGANYGYTF
TRBV9	TRBJ1-6	-	-	TGTGCCAGCAGCGTAGATGGCGGGGGGAATTCACCCCTCCACTTT	CASSVDGGGNSPLHF
TRBV5-1	TRBJ2-2	TRBD1	-	TGCGCCAGCAGCTTGAGGACAGGGGTAACCGGGGAGCTGTTTTTT	CASSLRTGVTGELFF
TRBV7-2	TRBJ2-1	TRBD2	-	TGTGCCAGCAGCTTAGACGGGAGGGTTTGGGAGCAGTTCTTC	CASSLDGRVWEQFF